The rows below give T cell receptor beta chains drawn from one sample of a study of memory CD8 T cells in hepatitis C reinfection. Clones were read by immunoSEQ multiplex PCR, and TCRdb kept only the in-frame ones, dropping some. The sample contains around 47,000 clones, roughly 90% of which appear only once. The sample was naive CD8+ T cells sorted from blood. Receptors were obtained from a man aged 18 to 30 with hepatitis C virus infection. Both conserved end residues are part of each CDR3. The D gene is left open where the match is weak. Rows may omit the clone size; those that give it use once, few, many or a size class.

J: TRBJ2-1; D: TRBD2; V: TRBV29-1; size: -; CDR3: CSVGGTSGRDHNEQFF; DNA: TGCAGCGTTGGTGGGACTAGCGGGAGGGATCACAATGAGCAGTTCTTC
J: TRBJ2-7; D: -; V: TRBV27; size: once; CDR3: CASSIKQGTDEQYF; DNA: TGTGCCAGCAGTATCAAGCAGGGGACGGACGAGCAGTACTTC
J: TRBJ2-2; D: TRBD2; V: TRBV4-3; size: -; CDR3: CASSQEPSGGGTGELFF; DNA: TGCGCCAGCAGCCAAGAACCTAGCGGGGGAGGTACCGGGGAGCTGTTTTTT
J: TRBJ2-3; D: -; V: TRBV19; size: once; CDR3: CASSILMGSSDTQYF; DNA: TGTGCCAGTAGTATATTGATGGGCAGCTCAGATACGCAGTATTTT
J: TRBJ1-2; D: TRBD1; V: TRBV11-2; size: -; CDR3: CASSTPGTGANYGYTF; DNA: TGTGCCAGCAGCACCCCCGGGACAGGGGCTAACTATGGCTACACCTTC
J: TRBJ2-5; D: TRBD1; V: TRBV18; size: once; CDR3: CASSPRDRGTETQYF; DNA: TGTGCCAGCTCACCACGGGACAGGGGGACAGAGACCCAGTACTTC
J: TRBJ1-1; D: -; V: TRBV2; size: -; CDR3: CASSNTGENTEAFF; DNA: TGTGCCAGCAGTAATACCGGGGAGAACACTGAAGCTTTCTTT
J: TRBJ2-4; D: TRBD2; V: TRBV9; size: -; CDR3: CASSATGTSQNIQYF; DNA: TGTGCCAGCAGCGCGACCGGGACTAGTCAGAACATTCAGTACTTC
J: TRBJ1-4; D: TRBD1; V: TRBV14; size: once; CDR3: CASSHMTGTNEKLFF; DNA: TGTGCCAGCAGCCACATGACAGGGACTAATGAAAAACTGTTTTTT
J: TRBJ1-5; D: TRBD1; V: TRBV19; size: -; CDR3: CASSMGDRGDQPQHF; DNA: TGTGCCAGTAGTATGGGCGACAGGGGAGATCAGCCCCAGCATTTT
J: TRBJ2-5; D: TRBD2; V: TRBV7-8; size: -; CDR3: CASSSLGLAGQETQYF; DNA: TGTGCCAGCAGCTCTCTGGGACTAGCGGGACAAGAGACCCAGTACTTC
J: TRBJ2-7; D: -; V: TRBV19; size: -; CDR3: CASSIRSGDTYEQYF; DNA: TGTGCCAGTAGTATTAGGTCAGGGGATACCTACGAGCAGTACTTC
J: TRBJ2-3; D: -; V: TRBV27; size: -; CDR3: CASSSLLSTDTQYF; DNA: TGTGCCAGCAGTTCTTTATTGAGCACAGATACGCAGTATTTT
J: TRBJ1-1; D: TRBD1; V: TRBV5-4; size: -; CDR3: CASSAGTGSEAFF; DNA: TGTGCCAGCAGCGCCGGGACAGGGTCCGAAGCTTTCTTT
J: TRBJ1-1; D: -; V: TRBV28; size: -; CDR3: CASSAREISTNTEAFF; DNA: TGTGCCAGCAGTGCTCGGGAGATATCGACGAACACTGAAGCTTTCTTT
J: TRBJ2-3; D: -; V: TRBV2; size: -; CDR3: CASSDAGLSTDTQYF; DNA: TGTGCCAGCAGTGATGCGGGACTCAGCACAGATACGCAGTATTTT
J: TRBJ2-3; D: TRBD2; V: TRBV5-1; size: -; CDR3: CASSTGGGANTDTQYF; DNA: TGCGCCAGCAGCACCGGCGGGGGGGCAAACACAGATACGCAGTATTTT
J: TRBJ1-1; D: -; V: TRBV6-5; size: -; CDR3: CASSYSQGGTEAFF; DNA: TGTGCCAGCAGTTACTCTCAGGGCGGAACTGAAGCTTTCTTT
J: TRBJ2-1; D: TRBD1; V: TRBV4-3; size: -; CDR3: CASSQDGTEYNEQFF; DNA: TGCGCCAGCAGCCAAGATGGGACAGAGTACAATGAGCAGTTCTTC
J: TRBJ1-2; D: TRBD1; V: TRBV11-2; size: -; CDR3: CASSILQGALGYTF; DNA: TGTGCCAGCAGCATACTACAGGGGGCGCTTGGCTACACCTTC
J: TRBJ2-7; D: TRBD2; V: TRBV27; size: -; CDR3: CASSPFGREGSYEQYF; DNA: TGTGCCAGCAGTCCGTTCGGGCGGGAGGGTTCCTACGAGCAGTACTTC
J: TRBJ2-1; D: -; V: TRBV29-1; size: -; CDR3: CSVLRGNEQFF; DNA: TGCAGCGTCCTTCGGGGTAATGAGCAGTTCTTC
J: TRBJ1-1; D: TRBD1; V: TRBV19; size: once; CDR3: CASSQSPTGYDYTEAFF; DNA: TGTGCCAGTAGCCAATCTCCGACAGGGTATGATTACACTGAAGCTTTCTTT
J: TRBJ2-1; D: -; V: TRBV7-9; size: -; CDR3: CASSLGLLEVDDEQFF; DNA: TGTGCCAGCAGCTTGGGACTTCTAGAGGTAGACGATGAGCAGTTCTTC
J: TRBJ1-1; D: -; V: TRBV4-3; size: -; CDR3: CASSQEWDTAGAFF; DNA: TGCGCCAGCAGCCAAGAATGGGACACCGCAGGAGCTTTCTTT
J: TRBJ1-6; D: -; V: TRBV27; size: -; CDR3: CASSLQGGSPLHF; DNA: TGTGCCAGCAGTTTACAGGGAGGTTCACCCCTCCACTTT
J: TRBJ1-2; D: -; V: TRBV6-5; size: once; CDR3: CASSVDGGANYGYTF; DNA: TGTGCCAGCAGCGTGGATGGGGGGGCCAACTATGGCTACACCTTC
J: TRBJ2-7; D: -; V: TRBV29-1; size: -; CDR3: CSGQDNYEQYF; DNA: TGCAGCGGACAGGATAACTACGAGCAGTACTTC
J: TRBJ1-5; D: TRBD1; V: TRBV19; size: -; CDR3: CASSEQGASNQPQHF; DNA: TGTGCCAGTAGTGAGCAGGGGGCGAGCAATCAGCCCCAGCATTTT
J: TRBJ1-2; D: TRBD1; V: TRBV12-5; size: once; CDR3: CASGSPGTVYGYTF; DNA: TGTGCTAGTGGTTCCCCCGGGACAGTCTATGGCTACACCTTC
J: TRBJ2-2; D: TRBD2; V: TRBV5-1; size: -; CDR3: CASTPRGAGTGELFF; DNA: TGCGCCAGCACCCCGCGGGGGGCTGGCACCGGGGAGCTGTTTTTT
J: TRBJ2-3; D: TRBD2; V: TRBV7-2; size: -; CDR3: CASSLTSGDTDTQYF; DNA: TGTGCCAGCAGTCTTACTAGCGGGGACACAGATACGCAGTATTTT
J: TRBJ1-1; D: -; V: TRBV28; size: -; CDR3: CASSLSRGRTEAFF; DNA: TGTGCCAGCAGTTTAAGCAGGGGAAGGACTGAAGCTTTCTTT
J: TRBJ2-1; D: TRBD1; V: TRBV27; size: once; CDR3: CASSLWGQSSYNEQFF; DNA: TGTGCCAGCAGTTTGTGGGGACAGAGCTCCTACAATGAGCAGTTCTTC
J: TRBJ2-1; D: TRBD2; V: TRBV9; size: -; CDR3: CASAPEGGTSGGAGWLNEQFF; DNA: TGTGCCAGCGCCCCGGAGGGTGGGACTAGCGGGGGGGCCGGGTGGCTCAATGAGCAGTTCTTC
J: TRBJ1-5; D: -; V: TRBV5-6; size: -; CDR3: CASSLGQRNQPQHF; DNA: TGTGCCAGCAGCTTGGGACAACGCAATCAGCCCCAGCATTTT
J: TRBJ1-6; D: TRBD1; V: TRBV4-3; size: -; CDR3: CASSQRRGRVNSPLHF; DNA: TGCGCCAGCAGCCAAAGGAGGGGGCGAGTTAATTCACCCCTCCACTTT
J: TRBJ1-1; D: -; V: TRBV19; size: -; CDR3: CASTTGQYTEAFF; DNA: TGTGCCAGCACGACCGGACAGTACACTGAAGCTTTCTTT
J: TRBJ1-5; D: -; V: TRBV5-6; size: -; CDR3: CASSLGGLAGNQPQHF; DNA: TGTGCCAGCAGCTTGGGAGGGCTTGCGGGCAATCAGCCCCAGCATTTT
J: TRBJ2-4; D: -; V: TRBV13; size: -; CDR3: CASSLGSGERGKNIQYF; DNA: TGTGCCAGCAGCTTAGGATCGGGGGAAAGGGGCAAAAACATTCAGTACTTC
J: TRBJ1-4; D: -; V: TRBV21-1; size: -; CDR3: CASSESRTNEKLFF; DNA: TGTGCCAGCAGCGAGAGCAGGACTAATGAAAAACTGTTTTTT
J: TRBJ2-5; D: -; V: TRBV11-2; size: -; CDR3: CASSFRGKETQYF; DNA: TGTGCCAGCAGCTTTCGAGGGAAAGAGACCCAGTACTTC
J: TRBJ2-1; D: -; V: TRBV7-9; size: -; CDR3: CASSLAGGYNEQFF; DNA: TGTGCCAGCAGCTTAGCCGGAGGGTACAATGAGCAGTTCTTC
J: TRBJ2-3; D: -; V: TRBV27; size: once; CDR3: CASSLPTNTDTQYF; DNA: TGTGCCAGCAGTTTACCGACAAACACAGATACGCAGTATTTT
J: TRBJ2-4; D: TRBD2; V: TRBV7-9; size: -; CDR3: CASSPTIGGGENIQYF; DNA: TGTGCCAGCAGCCCGACCATAGGCGGGGGGGAAAACATTCAGTACTTC
J: TRBJ1-1; D: -; V: TRBV11-2; size: few; CDR3: CASSPTGNTEAFF; DNA: TGTGCCAGCAGCCCGACAGGGAACACTGAAGCTTTCTTT
J: TRBJ2-3; D: -; V: TRBV28; size: -; CDR3: CASSFPRVSSTDTQYF; DNA: TGTGCCAGCAGTTTTCCGCGAGTCTCTAGCACAGATACGCAGTATTTT
J: TRBJ2-1; D: -; V: TRBV5-8; size: -; CDR3: CASSLGLSSYNEQFF; DNA: TGTGCCAGCAGCTTGGGACTCTCCTCCTACAATGAGCAGTTCTTC
J: TRBJ2-6; D: -; V: TRBV23-1; size: -; CDR3: CASSRPDLLQGRSGANVLTF; DNA: TGCGCCAGCAGTCGCCCGGATCTGTTACAGGGGAGGTCCGGGGCCAACGTCCTGACTTTC
J: TRBJ2-7; D: TRBD2; V: TRBV27; size: -; CDR3: CASSSLAGVRGYYEQYF; DNA: TGTGCCAGCAGTTCACTAGCGGGAGTCAGAGGCTACTACGAGCAGTACTTC
J: TRBJ2-3; D: TRBD1; V: TRBV4-1; size: once; CDR3: CASSQGRGTDTQYF; DNA: TGCGCCAGCAGCCAGGGCAGGGGGACAGATACGCAGTATTTT
J: TRBJ2-3; D: TRBD2; V: TRBV19; size: -; CDR3: CASSMFTSGGAEQYF; DNA: TGTGCCAGTAGCATGTTCACTAGCGGGGGGGCCGAGCAGTATTTT
J: TRBJ2-1; D: -; V: TRBV27; size: -; CDR3: CASSHYNEQFF; DNA: TGTGCCAGCAGTCATTACAATGAGCAGTTCTTC
J: TRBJ1-5; D: TRBD1; V: TRBV7-9; size: few; CDR3: CASSLEGQGVQPQHF; DNA: TGTGCCAGCAGCTTAGAGGGACAGGGGGTTCAGCCCCAGCATTTT
J: TRBJ1-2; D: -; V: TRBV5-1; size: -; CDR3: CATFFEGPNYGYTF; DNA: TGCGCCACCTTCTTTGAGGGTCCTAACTATGGCTACACCTTC